A single sample gave rise to the 30 T cell receptor beta chains below, sequenced in a study of blood T cell repertoires in COVID-19. The assay was immunoSEQ multiplex PCR, and TCRdb's table has in-frame clones only and misses some. The sample lists about 220,000 clones; roughly 80% were seen once. The sample comprised PBMCs or T cells enriched from blood (not recorded which). The receptors shown here come from a woman between 40 and 55 years old with acute COVID-19.

This sequence joins TRBV21-1 and TRBJ1-6; the table's TRBD1 call for D was not verified on the DNA. TRBV21-1 is a pseudogene segment. CDR3 length: 13 amino acids. The CDR3 DNA follows: TGTGCCAGCAGGGGACAGGGTTGTTCACCCCTCCACTTT. Translated, it gives CASRGQGCSPLHF.

The J gene is TRBJ1-1, the V gene TRBV4-3, with 7 positions matching TRBD1. This CDR3 spans 16 amino acids. Germline CDR1 is LGHNA and CDR2 is YSLEER. V lost 4 bases and J lost 1; bases outside the gene matches: 9. The CDR3 DNA follows: TGCGCCAGCAGCCCAGATCGGGACAGCCCGAACACTGAAGCTTTCTTT. Protein sequence: CASSPDRDSPNTEAFF.

To note about this clone: Additional DNA sequences in this sample encode the identical CDR3. The chain has TRBV5-6 and TRBJ1-2; D gene ambiguous. The CDR3 is 12 residues long. The ends were cut back, 2 bases at V and 3 bases at J, with 5 bases in the middle. Germline V gene lookup returns CDR1 SGHDT and CDR2 YYEEEE. The CDR3 DNA reads TGTGCCAGCAGCTTACGGGACTATGGCTACACCTTC. It specifies CASSLRDYGYTF.

V is TRBV5-4 and J is TRBJ2-5, with 13 bases identical to TRBD2. With 4 bases clipped from V and 2 bases from J, the junction kept 2 bases outside the gene matches. Per germline, CDR1 SGHNT and CDR2 YYREEE (reference sequence). CDR3 length equals 15 residues. Here the CDR3 DNA reads TGTGCCAGCAGCGAGGGACTAGCGGGACAAGAGACCCAGTACTTC. Its protein is CASSEGLAGQETQYF.

The rearrangement joins TRBV2 to TRBJ2-5; 9 nucleotides line up with TRBD2. CDR1 and CDR2 from the germline V gene are SNHLY and FYNNEI. Trimming cost V 0 bases and J 4 bases; bases outside gene matches: 0. CDR3 size: 14 residues. For the CDR3, the DNA is TGTGCCAGCAGTGAAGCTAGCGGGAGAGAGACCCAGTACTTC. Its translation: CASSEASGRETQYF.

The chain employs TRBV4-2 and TRBJ2-3; 10 nucleotides line up with TRBD2. V lost 4 bases, J lost 4 bases, and 11 bases stayed unmatched. This CDR3 has 17 amino acids. Germline values: CDR1 LGHNA, CDR2 YNFKEQ. The CDR3 sequence: CASSPEASGREADTQYF. The CDR3 DNA reads as TGTGCCAGCAGCCCCGAGGCTAGCGGGAGAGAGGCAGATACGCAGTATTTT.

The rearrangement joins TRBV2 to TRBJ2-1, with 9 bases identical to TRBD1. CDR1 is SNHLY, CDR2 FYNNEI, per germline. Trimming at V came to 9 bases and at J to 7 bases, leaving 7 bases not matched to a gene. CDR3 size: 13 residues. The CDR3 region is CARAGTGRNEQFF. For the CDR3, the DNA is TGTGCCAGAGCCGGGACAGGGAGAAATGAGCAGTTCTTC.

This clone was counted once. The V and J genes are TRBV4-1 and TRBJ2-1; 9 nucleotides match TRBD2. V was pared by 3 bases and J by 2 bases, with 5 bases of the junction left unmatched. This CDR3 has 16 amino acids. Germline V CDR1 and CDR2: MGHRA, YSYEKL. Here the CDR3 DNA reads TGCGCCAGCAGCCACCAACTAGCGGGCACCTACAATGAGCAGTTCTTC. Protein product: CASSHQLAGTYNEQFF.

The rearrangement uses TRBV6-6 and TRBJ1-5, with D possibly matching TRBD1 (5 bases). The V end was cut by 6 bases, the J end by 9 bases, with 12 bases between. The CDR3 is made up of 12 amino acids. The germline V gene encodes CDR1 MNHNY and CDR2 SVGAGI (reference sequence). CDR3 coding DNA: TGTGCCAGCAGGGAGGGGTCCATGCCCCAGCATTTT. It translates to CASREGSMPQHF.

V gene TRBV7-2 combines with J gene TRBJ1-5; 8 nucleotides line up with TRBD1. The V gene's germline CDR1 is SGHTA and CDR2 FQGNSA. V shed 5 bases and J 7 bases; nucleotides not matched to a gene: 7. The CDR3 totals 14 residues. CDR3 residues: CASSERTGNQPQHF. Written as DNA, the CDR3 is TGTGCCAGCAGCGAACGGACAGGGAACCAGCCCCAGCATTTT.

This clone was seen only a few times. The chain joins TRBV6-4 to TRBJ1-1; 10 nucleotides line up with TRBD1. CDR1 is MRHNA and CDR2 is SNTAGT in the germline V gene. The V and J ends lost 8 bases and 8 bases, in that order; junction bases with no gene match: 8. This CDR3 is 13 amino acids long. CDR3 protein: CASRKTGGTEAFF. The CDR3 bases are TGTGCCAGCCGAAAGACAGGGGGCACCGAAGCTTTCTTT.

V and J are TRBV30 and TRBJ1-4; no clear D. V shed 0 bases and J shed 8 bases, with 10 bases lying between them. Germline values: CDR1 GTSNPN, CDR2 SVGIG (reference sequence). The CDR3 extends over 13 amino acids. CDR3 region: CAWSVIPLEKLFF. The DNA for the CDR3 is TGTGCCTGGAGTGTAATCCCCCTGGAAAAACTGTTTTTT.

V and J are TRBV5-1 and TRBJ2-1, with 11 bases fitting TRBD2. CDR1 is SGHRS, CDR2 YFSETQ, per germline. After removal of 0 bases from V and 10 bases from J, the junction contained 9 bases not matched to a gene. The CDR3 loop spans 16 amino acids. The CDR3 DNA is TGCGCCAGCAGCTTGGCGGGACTAGCGGCAGCGAGGGAGCAGTTCTTC. Its translation is CASSLAGLAAAREQFF. Drawing the rest from reference TRBV5-1 and TRBJ2-1, the complete variable domain is KAGVTQTPRYLIKTRGQQVTLSCSPISGHRSVSWYQQTPGQGLQFLFEYFSETQRNKGNFPGRFSGRQFSNSRSEMNVSTLELGDSALYLCASSLAGLAAAREQFFGPGTRLTVL.

The gene calls are TRBV29-1 and TRBJ2-1, with TRBD2 matching over 10 bases. The germline CDR1 and CDR2 sequences are SQVTM and ANQGSEA. CDR3 length equals 15 residues. V trimming: 0 bases; J trimming: 4 bases; junction bases outside the gene matches: 3. CDR3 amino acids: CSVEDGTSAYNEQFF. CDR3 coding DNA: TGCAGCGTTGAAGATGGGACTAGCGCTTACAATGAGCAGTTCTTC.

This sequence joins TRBV7-2 and TRBJ2-1; TRBD2 agrees at 12 bases. J was trimmed by 9 bases and V by 4 bases; bases with no gene match: 7. The germline gives CDR1 SGHTA, CDR2 FQGNSA. The CDR3 covers 15 residues. The CDR3 spells CASSYRTSGTVEQFF. The DNA of the CDR3 is TGTGCCAGCAGCTACAGGACTAGCGGGACTGTTGAGCAGTTCTTC.

The gene calls are TRBV19 and TRBJ2-7, with D tentatively TRBD1 (5 bases). Deletions cut 5 bases from V and 6 bases from J, with 11 bases between. CDR1 and CDR2 from the germline V gene are LNHDA and SQIVND (reference sequence). The CDR3 loop spans 12 amino acids. DNA of the CDR3: TGTGCCAGTAGTCAGGGCCTTTTCGAGCAGTACTTC. Translating it yields CASSQGLFEQYF. Together with reference TRBV19 and TRBJ2-7, the CDR3 gives the full variable domain: DGGITQSPKYLFRKEGQNVTLSCEQNLNHDAMYWYRQDPGQGLRLIYYSQIVNDFQKGDIAEGYSVSREKKESFPLTVTSAQKNPTAFYLCASSQGLFEQYFGPGTRLTVT.

This chain connects TRBV19 to TRBJ2-5, with D possibly matching TRBD2 (6 bases). The CDR3 has 15 residues. From germline, CDR1 is LNHDA and CDR2 SQIVND (reference sequence). CDR3 sequence (DNA): TGTGCTTCTTGTGAGGACGGGGGTAGCCAAGAGACCCAGTACTTC. This gives the protein CASCEDGGSQETQYF.

V and J are TRBV3-1 (or the pseudogene TRBV3-2) and TRBJ2-7; tentatively, D is TRBD2 (5 bases). The CDR3 spans 15 residues. Germline CDR1 and CDR2: LGHDT and YNNKEL (reference sequence). The V end lost 3 bases, the J end lost 3 bases, and 15 bases lay between the germline ends. The CDR3 reads CASSHPSGRDYEQYF. CDR3 DNA sequence: TGTGCCAGCAGCCACCCCTCCGGACGGGACTACGAGCAGTACTTC.

The genes are TRBV7-3 and TRBJ2-6; TRBD2 agrees at 12 bases. Germline V gene data show CDR1 as SGHTA and CDR2 as FQGTGA. J lost 4 bases, V lost 5 bases, and 9 bases had no gene match. The CDR3 has 18 amino acids. The CDR3: CASSEYGLAGSGANVLTF. CDR3 coding DNA: TGTGCCAGCAGCGAATATGGACTAGCGGGGTCAGGGGCCAACGTCCTGACTTTC.

This rearrangement joins TRBV5-1 to TRBJ2-7; 9 bases agree with TRBD1. Per the germline V gene, CDR1 is SGHRS and CDR2 is YFSETQ. The CDR3 is made up of 20 amino acids. Losses at the gene ends were 0 bases for V and 1 base for J; bases not matched to a gene: 17. The CDR3 protein is CASSLGDRESPGTISYEQYF. In DNA, the CDR3 is TGCGCCAGCAGCTTGGGGGACAGGGAGTCCCCCGGAACAATTTCCTACGAGCAGTACTTC.

This chain links TRBV7-3 with TRBJ2-2; TRBD2 matches at 7 bases. Germline V gene sequence: CDR1 SGHTA, CDR2 FQGTGA. This CDR3 has 14 amino acids. J was trimmed by 7 bases and V by 4 bases; bases with no gene match: 6. CDR3 DNA: TGTGCCAGCAGCTCGACTAGCTTGAGCGGGGAGCTGTTTTTT. Its protein is CASSSTSLSGELFF.

This clone was seen a single time. V gene TRBV5-5 combines with J gene TRBJ1-2; 10 nucleotides line up with TRBD1. The CDR3 runs to 15 residues. Per germline, CDR1 SGHKS and CDR2 YYEKEE (reference sequence). The V gene end was trimmed by 2 bases and the J gene end by 8 bases; junction bases not matched to a gene: 9. The CDR3 spells CASSLTLGQGKGYTF. The CDR3 DNA sequence: TGTGCCAGCAGCTTAACACTGGGACAGGGGAAGGGCTACACCTTC.

This chain connects TRBV5-1 to TRBJ2-3; the D gene is possibly TRBD2 (6 bases). V dropped 0 bases and J dropped 0 bases, with 11 bases sitting between them. The CDR3 loop spans 16 amino acids. Germline V gene sequence: CDR1 SGHRS, CDR2 YFSETQ. The CDR3 region is CASSLGRGHSTDTQYF. CDR3 DNA sequence: TGCGCCAGCAGCTTGGGGAGGGGCCATAGCACAGATACGCAGTATTTT.

This clone has a single count. The rearrangement links TRBV27 to TRBJ2-3, with D perhaps TRBD1 (5 bases). Between the trimmed V and J ends, which lost 2 bases and 0 bases, there was a span of 15 bases. The CDR3 consists of 17 residues. Looked up from germline, CDR1 is MNHEY and CDR2 is SMNVEV (reference sequence). CDR3 region: CASSLKAGRYSTDTQYF. For the CDR3, the DNA is TGTGCCAGCAGTTTAAAGGCAGGGCGGTATAGCACAGATACGCAGTATTTT.

The chain is built from TRBV30 and TRBJ2-2, with a possible D match to TRBD1 (6 bases). Germline CDR1 GTSNPN, CDR2 SVGIG (reference sequence). The CDR3 is 14 residues long. V dropped 3 bases and J dropped 3 bases, with 11 bases sitting between them. The CDR3 spells CAWSLGQYTGELFF. CDR3 sequence (DNA): TGTGCCTGGAGCCTCGGACAGTACACCGGGGAGCTGTTTTTT. Based on the CDR3 plus reference TRBV30 and TRBJ2-2, the full variable domain is SQTIHQWPATLVQPVGSPLSLECTVEGTSNPNLYWYRQAAGRGLQLLFYSVGIGQISSEVPQNLSASRPQDRQFILSSKKLLLSDSGFYLCAWSLGQYTGELFFGEGSRLTVL.

The chain uses TRBV11-2 and TRBJ1-1, with 7 bases matching TRBD1. Germline V gives CDR1 SGHAT, CDR2 FQNNGV. This CDR3 is built from 15 residues. V shed 4 bases and J 1 base; nucleotides not matched to a gene: 6. DNA of the CDR3: TGTGCCAGCAGCTCTGGACAGGTTAGGAACACTGAAGCTTTCTTT. Protein product: CASSSGQVRNTEAFF.

This clone was seen just once. The chain employs TRBV3-1 (or the pseudogene TRBV3-2) and TRBJ2-2; 8 bases fit TRBD2. V gave up 4 bases and J gave up 4 bases; unmatched junction bases: 8. Germline V gene sequence: CDR1 LGHDT, CDR2 YNNKEL (reference sequence). The CDR3 spans 16 residues. Here the CDR3 DNA reads TGTGCCAGCAGCCCTTTAGCGGGAAGCGTCACCGGGGAGCTGTTTTTT. This translates into CASSPLAGSVTGELFF.

The chain uses TRBV7-9 and TRBJ2-2; D perhaps matches TRBD2 (7 bases). Trimming shortened V by 0 bases and J by 4 bases, and 12 bases separated the two germline ends. Germline V gene lookup returns CDR1 SEHNR and CDR2 FQNEAQ (reference sequence). The CDR3 loop spans 16 amino acids. The DNA of the CDR3 is TGTGCCAGCAGCTTAGCGGGGGGGCGCGCCACCGGGGAGCTGTTTTTT. Translated: CASSLAGGRATGELFF.

The chain uses TRBV29-1 and TRBJ1-2; a possible D gene is TRBD1 (6 bases). The germline V gene encodes CDR1 SQVTM and CDR2 ANQGSEA. The germline V and J ends were trimmed by 4 bases and 4 bases, with 16 bases remaining between them. The CDR3 is 14 residues long. The DNA for the CDR3 is TGCAGCGTTGTCGGGGGGCAATCTGCCTATGGCTACACCTTC. Amino acid sequence: CSVVGGQSAYGYTF.

The chain joins TRBV4-1 to TRBJ2-7; TRBD2 matches 8 bases. Germline loops: CDR1 MGHRA, CDR2 YSYEKL. The junction had 7 bases not matched to a gene; V was cut back by 6 bases and J by 0 bases. The CDR3 runs to 15 residues. The CDR3 region is CASRRNSGDSYEQYF. The CDR3 DNA is TGCGCCAGCAGACGAAATAGCGGGGACTCCTACGAGCAGTACTTC.